This TCR beta chain was sequenced in a study of blood T cell repertoires in COVID-19 (dated by TCRdb to the early 2020s). Regarding the complete study: Samples from collaborators originated in the United States, Italy and Spain and spanned both the acute and convalescent phases of COVID-19. The prospective study material was composed of cDNA or gDNA derived from T cells, B-cell-depleted T cells, or PBMCs. Subjects who had been exposed to COVID-19, were actively infected with it, or had recovered from it provided the deeply sampled blood TCRbeta repertoires that made up the dataset. A freely available public database, intended as a resource for researchers studying the immune response to SARS-CoV-2, is where the repertoires were released. Samples were obtained from the ongoing ImmuneRACE study (first 160 participants) and from over 1,000 subjects provided by 6 global collaborators. Sample metadata almost always included a de-identified subject ID, COVID-19 status, age in years and sex. Where HLA class I and class II types were available, the types were taken from metadata supplied by the sample provider, not from assay-based typing. Points the paper makes about the study in general: Clinical and demographic metadata were provided uncurated, with the amount varying by source and participant.

TCRbeta CDR3 regions were amplified from genomic DNA by means of the immunoSEQ Assay, a bias-controlled multiplex PCR. In the source study's methods: Within the assay, amplification of reference gene primers was used to estimate how many nucleated cells each sample contained. To quantify the absolute abundance of each unique TCRbeta CDR3 rearrangement, sequence reads were collapsed and filtered. Productive Simpson clonality was computed per sample as the square root of Simpson's diversity index over productive rearrangements. TCRdb provides this immuneACCESS table in a form limited to in-frame rearrangements. Some clones are lacking; in checked studies, under half of them reflect an unresolved V gene, and why the rest are absent is not known. Clone size and the V and J calls come from that table; the DNA yielded D and trimming. In this sample the table shows under 250,000 clones, under 90% of which occur a single time. The top ten clones comprise 3.6% of the sample.

As encoded in the germline V gene, CDR1 is MDHEN while CDR2 is SYDVKM. The CDR3 numbers 8 residues from cysteine through phenylalanine. The DNA shown is the 24-base CDR3, in frame from base 1. In the case of this clone: Its antigen target is currently unknown. At one end the junction does not follow the germline gene, possibly because of a read error.

Participants in the prospective study were enrolled through a virtual design, were aged roughly 18 to 100 years, and lived in about 25 United States geographic areas. Cohort assignment in the prospective study relied on participant-reported clinical history from a screening survey and a study questionnaire. Exposed participants had been in contact with someone with a PCR-confirmed or clinician-diagnosed COVID-19 case within 2 weeks of study entry. Mobile phlebotomists in the prospective study collected whole blood, serum and a nasopharyngeal or oropharyngeal swab from every participant. Participants in the prospective study had the option to provide additional blood draws and questionnaires over an approximately 2-month period. Prospective study blood samples were shipped either frozen or at room temperature before DNA extraction.

Recombination joined TRBV28 with TRBJ1-5, with the D gene uncertain. This receptor was obtained from a woman aged 40 to 50 who had been exposed to COVID-19. Sequenced material: PBMCs or T cells enriched from blood (not recorded which). CDR3 region: CASSPMSF. The DNA sequence is TGTGCCAGCAGCCCCATGTCTTTT.